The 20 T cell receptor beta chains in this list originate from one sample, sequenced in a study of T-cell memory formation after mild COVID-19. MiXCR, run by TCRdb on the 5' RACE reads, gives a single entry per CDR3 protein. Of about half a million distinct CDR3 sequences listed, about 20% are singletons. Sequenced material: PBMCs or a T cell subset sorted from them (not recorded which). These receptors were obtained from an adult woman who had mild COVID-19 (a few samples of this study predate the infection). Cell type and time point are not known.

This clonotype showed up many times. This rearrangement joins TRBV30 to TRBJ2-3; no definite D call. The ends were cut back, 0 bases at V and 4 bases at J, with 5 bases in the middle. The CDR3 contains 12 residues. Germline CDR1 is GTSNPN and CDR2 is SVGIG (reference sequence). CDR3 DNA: TGTGCCTGGAGTGTAACGGCAGATACGCAGTATTTT. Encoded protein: CAWSVTADTQYF.

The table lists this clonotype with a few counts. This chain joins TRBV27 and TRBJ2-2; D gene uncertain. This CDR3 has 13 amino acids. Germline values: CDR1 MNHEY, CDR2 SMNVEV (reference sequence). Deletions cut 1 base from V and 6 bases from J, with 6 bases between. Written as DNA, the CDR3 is TGTGCCAGCAGTTTATTCGGGTCCGGGGAGCTGTTTTTT. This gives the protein CASSLFGSGELFF.

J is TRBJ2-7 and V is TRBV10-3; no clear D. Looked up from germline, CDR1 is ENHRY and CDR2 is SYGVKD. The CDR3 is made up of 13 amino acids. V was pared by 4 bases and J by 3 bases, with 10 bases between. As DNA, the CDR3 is TGTGCCATCAGTGGTCTCAGTCTCTACGAGCAGTACTTC. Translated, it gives CAISGLSLYEQYF.

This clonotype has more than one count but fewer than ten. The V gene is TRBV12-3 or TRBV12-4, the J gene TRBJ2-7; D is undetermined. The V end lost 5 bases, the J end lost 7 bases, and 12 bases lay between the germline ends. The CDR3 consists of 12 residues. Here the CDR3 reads CASSPLSNEQYF. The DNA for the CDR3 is TGTGCCAGCAGTCCCCTATCTAATGAGCAGTACTTC.

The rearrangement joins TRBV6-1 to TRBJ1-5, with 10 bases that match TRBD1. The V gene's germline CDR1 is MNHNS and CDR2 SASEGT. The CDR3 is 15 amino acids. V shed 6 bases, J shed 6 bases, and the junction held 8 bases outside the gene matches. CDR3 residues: CASSGRTGGIQPQHF. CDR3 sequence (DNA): TGTGCCAGCAGCGGAAGGACAGGGGGAATTCAGCCCCAGCATTTT.

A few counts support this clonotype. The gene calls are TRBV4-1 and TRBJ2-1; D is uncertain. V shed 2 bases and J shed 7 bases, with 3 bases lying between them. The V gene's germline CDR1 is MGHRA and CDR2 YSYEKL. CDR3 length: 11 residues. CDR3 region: CASSQLNEQFF. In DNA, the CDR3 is TGCGCCAGCAGCCAACTAAATGAGCAGTTCTTC.

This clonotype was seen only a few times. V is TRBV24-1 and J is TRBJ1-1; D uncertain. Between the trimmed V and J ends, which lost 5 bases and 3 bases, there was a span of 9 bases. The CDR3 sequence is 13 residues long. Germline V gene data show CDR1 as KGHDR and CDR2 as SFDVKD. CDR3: CATSGQADTEAFF. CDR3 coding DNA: TGTGCCACCAGTGGCCAAGCGGACACTGAAGCTTTCTTT.

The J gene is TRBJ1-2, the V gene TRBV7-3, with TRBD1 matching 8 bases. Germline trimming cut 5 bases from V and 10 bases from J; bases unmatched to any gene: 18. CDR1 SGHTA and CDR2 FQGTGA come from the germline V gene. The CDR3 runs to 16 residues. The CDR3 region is CASSPPTPGQGSVYTF. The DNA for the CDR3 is TGTGCCAGCAGCCCCCCGACCCCAGGACAGGGCTCGGTCTACACCTTC.

The CDR3 sequence is CATKGNTGELFF. CDR3 coding DNA: TGTGCCACCAAGGGGAACACCGGGGAGCTGTTTTTT. The J gene is TRBJ2-2, the V gene TRBV24-1; D call uncertain. The CDR3 loop spans 12 amino acids. Trimming cost V 8 bases and J 1 base, with 4 bases left between them. The V gene's germline CDR1 is KGHDR and CDR2 SFDVKD.

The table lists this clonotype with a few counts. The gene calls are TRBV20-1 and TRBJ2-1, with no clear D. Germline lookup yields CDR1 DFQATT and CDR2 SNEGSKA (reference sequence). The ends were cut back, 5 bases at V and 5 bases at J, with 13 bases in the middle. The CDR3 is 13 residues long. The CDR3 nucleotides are TGCAGTGCTCACTACGACGAAGACAATGAGCAGTTCTTC. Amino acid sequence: CSAHYDEDNEQFF.

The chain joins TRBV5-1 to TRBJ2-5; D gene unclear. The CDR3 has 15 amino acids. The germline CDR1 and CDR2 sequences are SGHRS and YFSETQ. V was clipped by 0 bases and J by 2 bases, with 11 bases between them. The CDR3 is CASSLGVSMQETQYF. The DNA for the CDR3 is TGCGCCAGCAGCTTGGGGGTCAGTATGCAAGAGACCCAGTACTTC.

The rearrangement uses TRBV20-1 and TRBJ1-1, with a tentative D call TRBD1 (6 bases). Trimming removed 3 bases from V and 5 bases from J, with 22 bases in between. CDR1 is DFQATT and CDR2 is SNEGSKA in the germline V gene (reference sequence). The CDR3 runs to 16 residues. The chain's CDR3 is CSASPFARGRGTEAFF. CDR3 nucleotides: TGCAGTGCTAGCCCTTTCGCCCGGGGGCGAGGGACTGAAGCTTTCTTT.

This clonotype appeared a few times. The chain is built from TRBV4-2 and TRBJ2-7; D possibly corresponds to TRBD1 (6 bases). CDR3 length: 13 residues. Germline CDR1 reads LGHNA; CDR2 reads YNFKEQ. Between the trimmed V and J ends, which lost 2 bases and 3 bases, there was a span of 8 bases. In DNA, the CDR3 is TGTGCCAGCAGCCAACCACAGGGCTACGAGCAGTACTTC. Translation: CASSQPQGYEQYF.

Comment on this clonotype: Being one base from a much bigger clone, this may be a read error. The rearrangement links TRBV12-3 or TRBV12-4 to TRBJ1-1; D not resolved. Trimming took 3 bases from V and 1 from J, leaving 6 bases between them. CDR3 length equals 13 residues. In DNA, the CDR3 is TGTGCCAGCAGTTTCATAGGGAACACTGAAGCTTTCTTT. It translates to CASSFIGNTEAFF.

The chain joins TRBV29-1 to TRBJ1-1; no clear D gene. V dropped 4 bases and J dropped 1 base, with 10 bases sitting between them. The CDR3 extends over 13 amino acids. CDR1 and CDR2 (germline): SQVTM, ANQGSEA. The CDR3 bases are TGCAGCGTTGTAGATGGCAGGAACACTGAAGCTTTCTTT. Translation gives CSVVDGRNTEAFF.

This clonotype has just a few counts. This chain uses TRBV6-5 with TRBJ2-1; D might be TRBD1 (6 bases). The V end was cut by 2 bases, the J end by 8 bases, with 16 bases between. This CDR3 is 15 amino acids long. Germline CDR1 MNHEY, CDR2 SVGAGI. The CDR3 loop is CASSYAGAGYDEQFF. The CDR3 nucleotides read TGTGCCAGCAGTTACGCAGGGGCCGGGTACGATGAGCAGTTCTTC.

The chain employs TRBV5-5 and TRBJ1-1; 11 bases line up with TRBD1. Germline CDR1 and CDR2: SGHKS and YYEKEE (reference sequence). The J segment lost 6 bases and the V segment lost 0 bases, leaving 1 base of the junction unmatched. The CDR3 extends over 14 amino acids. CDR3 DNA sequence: TGTGCCAGCAGCTTGGGGACAGGGGGCCCTGAAGCTTTCTTT. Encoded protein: CASSLGTGGPEAFF.

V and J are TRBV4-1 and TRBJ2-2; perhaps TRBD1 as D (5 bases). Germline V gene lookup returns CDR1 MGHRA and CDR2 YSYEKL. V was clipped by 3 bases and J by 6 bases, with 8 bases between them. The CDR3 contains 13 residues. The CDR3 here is CASSQQGAGELFF. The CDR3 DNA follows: TGCGCCAGCAGCCAGCAGGGCGCCGGGGAGCTGTTTTTT.

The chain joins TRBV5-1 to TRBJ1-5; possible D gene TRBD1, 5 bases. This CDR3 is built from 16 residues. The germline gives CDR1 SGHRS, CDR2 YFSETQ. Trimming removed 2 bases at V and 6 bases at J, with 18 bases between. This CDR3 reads CASSFGSAGVFQPQHF. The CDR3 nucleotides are TGCGCCAGCAGCTTTGGCAGTGCGGGGGTGTTTCAGCCCCAGCATTTT.

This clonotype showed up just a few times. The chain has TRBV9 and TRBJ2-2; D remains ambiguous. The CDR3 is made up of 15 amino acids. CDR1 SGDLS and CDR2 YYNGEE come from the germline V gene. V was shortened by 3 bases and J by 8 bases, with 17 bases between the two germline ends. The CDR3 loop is CASSATGPMYGELFF. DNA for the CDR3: TGTGCCAGCAGCGCCACCGGGCCGATGTATGGGGAGCTGTTTTTT.